What follows are 29 T cell receptor beta chains derived from one specimen sequenced in a study of beta chain features in type 1 diabetes. Whole-study findings and limits: Shorter TCRB CDR3s, moderately but significantly so, marked every one of the four CD4+ subsets in Type 1 diabetes patients.

Expressed TCRB transcripts got sequenced, as all isolated RNA was reverse transcribed. TCRdb's copy holds only in-frame clones and misses some; the assay was immunoSEQ multiplex PCR. The sample consists of approximately 170,000 clones, around 7.9% of them appearing once. No antigen is known for these receptors. The source material was central memory CD4+ T cells from blood. The receptors derive from a young man with type 1 diabetes.

This chain joins TRBV18 and TRBJ1-2; D is undetermined. This CDR3 contains 11 residues. CDR1 KGHSH and CDR2 LQKENI come from the germline V gene. Trimming cost V 3 bases and J 5 bases, with 4 bases left between them. The CDR3 coding sequence is TGTGCCAGCTCACCCCAGTATGGCTACACCTTC. Protein sequence: CASSPQYGYTF.

This clone was counted a few times. This chain connects TRBV14 to TRBJ1-6, with 7 nucleotides matching TRBD1. From germline, CDR1 is SGHDN and CDR2 FVKESK. V lost 0 bases, J lost 2 bases, and 4 bases stayed unmatched. The CDR3 spans 17 residues. Here the CDR3 DNA reads TGTGCCAGCAGCCAAGAGACAGGGTGGACCTATAATTCACCCCTCCACTTT. Its translation: CASSQETGWTYNSPLHF.

The V and J genes are TRBV6-5 and TRBJ2-1; TRBD2 aligns across 8 bases. V trimming: 6 bases; J trimming: 6 bases; junction bases outside the gene matches: 4. Germline-derived CDR1 and CDR2 are MNHEY and SVGAGI. The CDR3 covers 13 residues. The CDR3 DNA follows: TGTGCCAGCAGCCATACTAGCGGCAATGAGCAGTTCTTC. Amino acids: CASSHTSGNEQFF.

The CDR3 region has the DNA TGCAGCGTTGAGGCGGGAGGGCCTAAAGATACGCAGTATTTT. It specifies CSVEAGGPKDTQYF. This sequence joins TRBV29-1 and TRBJ2-3, with TRBD2 matching 9 bases. The CDR3 extends over 14 amino acids. V lost 3 bases, J lost 5 bases, and 6 bases stayed unmatched. Germline lookup yields CDR1 SQVTM and CDR2 ANQGSEA.

This clone turned up a few times. The J gene is TRBJ2-6, the V gene TRBV5-1; D ambiguous. CDR1 and CDR2 (germline): SGHRS, YFSETQ. The CDR3 spans 14 residues. Trimming took off 2 bases at V and 0 bases at J, with 3 bases between the two ends. CDR3 nucleotides: TGCGCCAGCAGCTTTAGCTCTGGGGCCAACGTCCTGACTTTC. Protein: CASSFSSGANVLTF.

This clone was found many times. The rearrangement joins TRBV29-1 to TRBJ2-5; 10 bases are a match to TRBD1. Germline V lookup: CDR1 SQVTM, CDR2 ANQGSEA. With 5 bases clipped from V and 3 bases from J, the junction kept 6 bases outside the gene matches. The CDR3 has 14 amino acids. DNA for the CDR3: TGCAGCGTTACCGCCGGGACAGGGGAAGAGACCCAGTACTTC. It specifies CSVTAGTGEETQYF.

The chain joins TRBV5-1 to TRBJ1-2; 7 bases map to TRBD1. Germline CDR1 is SGHRS and CDR2 is YFSETQ. The CDR3 has 14 residues. The ends lost 1 base at V and 2 bases at J; junction bases unmatched: 2. The CDR3 sequence is CASSLNRGNYGYTF. For the CDR3, the DNA is TGCGCCAGCAGCTTGAACAGGGGAAACTATGGCTACACCTTC.

The V call is TRBV7-2, the J call TRBJ1-5; 8 bases match TRBD1. This CDR3 has 14 amino acids. In germline, CDR1 is SGHTA, CDR2 FQGNSA. J was trimmed by 7 bases and V by 5 bases; bases with no gene match: 7. The CDR3 sequence: CASSNGQGWQPQHF. The CDR3 DNA sequence: TGTGCCAGCAGCAATGGACAGGGCTGGCAGCCCCAGCATTTT.

The chain carries TRBV18 and TRBJ2-5; 11 bases agree with TRBD2. The CDR3 is 18 residues long. With 3 bases clipped from V and 0 bases from J, the junction kept 9 bases outside the gene matches. In germline, CDR1 is KGHSH, CDR2 LQKENI. The CDR3 is CASSPGLAEKGYQETQYF. The CDR3 region has the DNA TGTGCCAGCTCACCGGGACTAGCGGAGAAAGGGTACCAAGAGACCCAGTACTTC.

This clone has a handful of counts. The chain joins TRBV11-2 to TRBJ1-2; TRBD1 agrees at 7 bases. The CDR3 covers 12 residues. The V gene's germline CDR1 is SGHAT and CDR2 FQNNGV. The junction had 4 bases not matched to a gene; V was cut back by 2 bases and J by 10 bases. CDR3 in DNA: TGTGCCAGCAGCTTATCAGGGGGGTTCTACACCTTC. Protein: CASSLSGGFYTF. Full variable domain (rest looked up from reference TRBV11-2 and TRBJ1-2): EAGVAQSPRYKIIEKRQSVAFWCNPISGHATLYWYQQILGQGPKLLIQFQNNGVVDDSQLPKDRFSAERLKGVDSTLKIQPAKLEDSAVYLCASSLSGGFYTFGSGTRLTVV.

This clone was detected many times. Other DNA sequences in the sample encode the same CDR3. The genes are TRBV30 and TRBJ1-1; maybe TRBD1 (5 bases). This CDR3 spans 13 amino acids. Trimming removed 0 bases from V and 3 bases from J, with 8 bases in between. CDR1 and CDR2 (germline): GTSNPN, SVGIG (reference sequence). CDR3 nucleotides: TGTGCCTGGAGTGTGCAGGGCGACACTGAAGCTTTCTTT. Translating gives CAWSVQGDTEAFF.

The chain couples TRBV5-1 to TRBJ2-3; perhaps TRBD2 as D (6 bases). Germline V gene sequence: CDR1 SGHRS, CDR2 YFSETQ. The CDR3 is 14 residues long. Deletions cut 0 bases from V and 4 bases from J, with 9 bases between. CDR3 coding DNA: TGCGCCAGCAGCTTGGTGGGAGGCCCAGATACGCAGTATTTT. This codes for CASSLVGGPDTQYF. Full variable domain (outside the CDR3, taken from reference TRBV5-1 and TRBJ2-3): KAGVTQTPRYLIKTRGQQVTLSCSPISGHRSVSWYQQTPGQGLQFLFEYFSETQRNKGNFPGRFSGRQFSNSRSEMNVSTLELGDSALYLCASSLVGGPDTQYFGPGTRLTVL.

This clone was counted only a few times. For the CDR3, the DNA is TGTGCCACCAGCGGCCGGGACAGGGCCTCAGATACGCAGTATTTT. Its translation: CATSGRDRASDTQYF. The genes are TRBV15 and TRBJ2-3; 9 bases match TRBD1. Germline loops: CDR1 LNHNV, CDR2 YYDKDF (reference sequence). The CDR3 consists of 15 residues. V lost 5 bases and J lost 4; bases outside the gene matches: 7. Using reference TRBV15 and TRBJ2-3 for the parts outside the CDR3, the full variable domain is DAMVIQNPRYQVTQFGKPVTLSCSQTLNHNVMYWYQQKSSQAPKLLFHYYDKDFNNEADTPDNFQSRRPNTSFCFLDIRSPGLGDTAMYLCATSGRDRASDTQYFGPGTRLTVL.

J is TRBJ2-7 and V is TRBV10-3, with D uncertain. CDR1 ENHRY and CDR2 SYGVKD come from the germline V gene. There are 15 residues in the CDR3. V lost 0 bases, J lost 3 bases, and 12 bases lay in between. The DNA of the CDR3 is TGTGCCATCAGTGAGTCGTCCGGCGGCAGCTACGAGCAGTACTTC. Protein: CAISESSGGSYEQYF.

V is TRBV18 and J is TRBJ2-7, with D possibly being TRBD1 (5 bases). V was clipped by 6 bases and J by 4 bases, with 13 bases between them. CDR3 length: 13 residues. Germline V gene data show CDR1 as KGHSH and CDR2 as LQKENI. For the CDR3, the DNA is TGTGCCAGCTCGTCAGGGTTCGGGTACGAGCAGTACTTC. Its protein product is CASSSGFGYEQYF.

This sequence joins TRBV9 and TRBJ2-1; 10 positions agree with TRBD2. Germline trimming cut 3 bases from V and 13 bases from J; bases unmatched to any gene: 7. Germline-derived CDR1 and CDR2 are SGDLS and YYNGEE. The CDR3 has 13 residues. The CDR3 here is CASSEWTSGDQFF. The DNA for the CDR3 is TGTGCCAGCAGCGAATGGACTAGCGGTGATCAGTTCTTC. The entire variable domain, with the rest obtained from reference TRBV9 and TRBJ2-1, is as follows: DSGVTQTPKHLITATGQRVTLRCSPRSGDLSVYWYQQSLDQGLQFLIQYYNGEERAKGNILERFSAQQFPDLHSELNLSSLELGDSALYFCASSEWTSGDQFFGPGTRLTVL.

This clone has more than one count but fewer than ten. The DNA of the CDR3 is TGCAGCGCTTTTCCCGGGACTAACTACGAGCAGTACTTC. Residues: CSAFPGTNYEQYF. The chain combines TRBV29-1 with TRBJ2-7; 7 bases map to TRBD2. The V and J ends lost 7 bases and 3 bases, in that order; junction bases with no gene match: 9. Per germline, CDR1 SQVTM and CDR2 ANQGSEA. There are 13 residues in the CDR3.

V and J are TRBV30 and TRBJ1-4; no firm D call. V lost 0 bases and J 8 bases, leaving 16 bases between the germline ends. Germline V gives CDR1 GTSNPN, CDR2 SVGIG (reference sequence). The CDR3 runs to 15 residues. Written as DNA, the CDR3 is TGTGCCTGGAGTGTACGCGGATTCCTAGCCGAAAAACTGTTTTTT. Residues: CAWSVRGFLAEKLFF.

The chain links TRBV5-1 to TRBJ2-5, with 12 bases that match TRBD2. With V trimmed by 2 bases and J by 5 bases, 4 bases remained unmatched. Germline assignment: CDR1 SGHRS and CDR2 YFSETQ. This CDR3 comprises 15 residues. The CDR3 sequence is CASSFILAGGETQYF. For the CDR3, the DNA is TGCGCCAGCAGCTTCATCCTAGCGGGGGGGGAGACCCAGTACTTC.

This clone was counted a few times. V usage is TRBV18 and J usage is TRBJ2-6; D unclear. Trimming took 4 bases from V and 0 from J, leaving 13 bases between them. The CDR3 totals 17 residues. Germline V gives CDR1 KGHSH, CDR2 LQKENI. The CDR3 sequence: CASSLAVSSSGANVLTF. The CDR3 coding sequence is TGTGCCAGCTCACTGGCCGTCTCCAGCTCTGGGGCCAACGTCCTGACTTTC.

The chain carries TRBV7-9 and TRBJ2-5; tentatively, D is TRBD1 (6 bases). The DNA end favors TRBJ2-7, so the J call may be wrong. The CDR3 has 17 amino acids. Germline loops: CDR1 SEHNR, CDR2 FQNEAQ (reference sequence). CDR3 amino acids: CASSSETVRGRGDEQYF. In nucleotides, the CDR3 is TGTGCCAGCAGCTCCGAGACCGTTCGTGGCAGGGGTGACGAGCAGTACTTC.

This clone was picked up a small number of times. V usage is TRBV6-1 and J usage is TRBJ2-1; D might be TRBD2 (6 bases). V lost 3 bases and J lost 0, with 15 bases in between. The CDR3 contains 17 residues. Looked up from germline, CDR1 is MNHNS and CDR2 is SASEGT. The CDR3 nucleotides read TGTGCCAGCAGTGAGGGGCGCCTGGGGGGCTCCTACAATGAGCAGTTCTTC. As protein: CASSEGRLGGSYNEQFF.

Only a few counts were recorded for this clone. This chain joins TRBV28 and TRBJ2-7, with D possibly TRBD2 on 5 matching bases. This CDR3 is 15 amino acids long. CDR1 and CDR2 from the germline V gene are MDHEN and SYDVKM. V lost 4 bases and J lost 0, with 13 bases in between. CDR3 amino acids: CASSSLAASSYEQYF. CDR3 in DNA: TGTGCCAGCAGTTCTCTAGCTGCAAGCTCCTACGAGCAGTACTTC.

The chain combines TRBV19 with TRBJ2-7; D might be TRBD2 (5 bases). The CDR3 totals 13 residues. Trimming removed 5 bases from V and 3 bases from J, with 11 bases in between. Per germline, CDR1 LNHDA and CDR2 SQIVND (reference sequence). This CDR3 reads CASSGRGGYEQYF. In nucleotides, the CDR3 is TGTGCCAGTAGTGGACGGGGTGGCTACGAGCAGTACTTC. The whole variable domain, filled in from reference TRBV19 and TRBJ2-7, reads DGGITQSPKYLFRKEGQNVTLSCEQNLNHDAMYWYRQDPGQGLRLIYYSQIVNDFQKGDIAEGYSVSREKKESFPLTVTSAQKNPTAFYLCASSGRGGYEQYFGPGTRLTVT.

This clone appeared a few times. This chain connects TRBV5-1 to TRBJ2-6; D is perhaps TRBD1 (5 bases). V shed 3 bases and J shed 0 bases, with 16 bases lying between them. Per the germline V gene, CDR1 is SGHRS and CDR2 is YFSETQ. The CDR3 runs to 18 residues. The CDR3 region has the DNA TGCGCCAGCAGCTCACGAACAGGAACCTCCTCTGGGGCCAACGTCCTGACTTTC. This translates into CASSSRTGTSSGANVLTF.

The genes are TRBV7-2 and TRBJ2-1; D possibly corresponds to TRBD2 (5 bases). This CDR3 region has 13 residues. V was cut by 1 base and J by 6 bases, with 7 bases left in between. Looked up from germline, CDR1 is SGHTA and CDR2 is FQGNSA. Here the CDR3 DNA reads TGTGCCAGCAGCTTAGGGAGCGGCAATGAGCAGTTCTTC. Its protein is CASSLGSGNEQFF.

The J gene is TRBJ2-7, the V gene TRBV18, with 8 nucleotides matching TRBD1. CDR3 size: 14 residues. J lost 6 bases, V lost 6 bases, and 10 bases had no gene match. In germline, CDR1 is KGHSH, CDR2 LQKENI. The chain's CDR3 is CASSPGQGSGEQYF. The CDR3 region has the DNA TGTGCCAGCTCCCCTGGACAGGGATCGGGCGAGCAGTACTTC.

This clone has more than one count but fewer than ten. The chain couples TRBV6-6 to TRBJ2-3, with D perhaps TRBD2 (6 bases). The CDR3 spans 13 residues. The V gene lost 6 bases and the J gene lost 4 bases, with 11 bases spanning the gap. Germline V gene sequence: CDR1 MNHNY, CDR2 SVGAGI (reference sequence). The CDR3 region has the DNA TGTGCCAGCAGGGTGACTAGAGCAGATACGCAGTATTTT. Translating it yields CASRVTRADTQYF.

This clone was found a few times. The V call is TRBV10-2, the J call TRBJ2-3; D is uncertain. CDR1 and CDR2 (germline): WSHSY, SAAADI. The germline V and J ends were trimmed by 5 bases and 8 bases, with 8 bases remaining between them. This CDR3 has 11 residues. CDR3 bases: TGCGCCAGCAGTTTAGAAGTTACGCAGTATTTT. It is translated as CASSLEVTQYF.